The 12 T cell receptor beta chains below were found in one sample sequenced in a study of CD8 T cells in ankylosing spondylitis. No antigens are known for them. Whole-study results and caveats: For ankylosing spondylitis blood, a TCR beta motif of about eight highly homologous variants appeared characteristic.

Each CDR3 protein gets one entry after TCRdb re-called the 5' RACE reads with MiXCR. The sample lists around 220,000 distinct CDR3 sequences; around 17% were seen once. Sample: blood, either unsorted or a sorted T cell fraction (not recorded which). All receptors come from a male donor with ankylosing spondylitis.

This clonotype was detected once. A read error may be the cause here, since a much bigger clone is one base away. This sequence joins TRBV5-1 and TRBJ1-2; D is ambiguous. Per germline, CDR1 SGHRS and CDR2 YFSETQ. This CDR3 contains 14 residues. The DNA for the CDR3 is TGCGCCGGCAGCTTGGGGTGGGAGAATGATGGCTACACCTTC. Its protein product is CAGSLGWENDGYTF.

The chain links TRBV20-1 to TRBJ2-4, with 11 positions matching TRBD2. CDR3 length: 18 residues. Trimming cost V 3 bases and J 0 bases; bases outside gene matches: 10. Looked up from germline, CDR1 is DFQATT and CDR2 is SNEGSKA (reference sequence). CDR3 residues: CSASKLAGAILAKNIQYF. CDR3 DNA sequence: TGCAGTGCTAGCAAACTAGCGGGGGCTATATTAGCCAAAAACATTCAGTACTTC.

V and J are TRBV29-1 and TRBJ2-7, with TRBD1 matching 9 bases. CDR1 is SQVTM, CDR2 ANQGSEA, per germline. CDR3 length: 15 amino acids. V was clipped by 2 bases and J by 2 bases; unmatched bases: 7. The CDR3 here is CSVEQTGGRAYEQYF. In nucleotides, the CDR3 is TGCAGCGTTGAACAAACAGGGGGCAGGGCCTACGAGCAGTACTTC.

V is TRBV4-2 and J is TRBJ2-2; 9 bases match TRBD1. Germline-derived CDR1 and CDR2 are LGHNA and YNFKEQ. The CDR3 is made up of 18 amino acids. J was trimmed by 1 base and V by 4 bases; bases with no gene match: 10. The DNA for the CDR3 is TGTGCCAGCAGCCCGCATCCAGGACAGGGGATGAACACCGGGGAGCTGTTTTTT. It encodes CASSPHPGQGMNTGELFF.

This clonotype has ten or more counts. The genes are TRBV24-1 and TRBJ2-2; 7 positions agree with TRBD1. J gave up 3 bases and V 5 bases, and 5 bases lay outside the gene matches. The germline V gene encodes CDR1 KGHDR and CDR2 SFDVKD. The CDR3 spans 15 residues. Here the CDR3 reads CATSASDRDTGELFF. As DNA, the CDR3 is TGTGCCACCAGTGCCTCAGACAGGGACACCGGGGAGCTGTTTTTT.

This clonotype was picked up many times. V is TRBV12-3 or TRBV12-4 and J is TRBJ2-7; D unclear. Trimming took off 5 bases at V and 2 bases at J, with 13 bases between the two ends. This CDR3 is built from 14 residues. The CDR3 nucleotides are TGTGCCAGCAGTGATGGAGACACCCCCTACGAGCAGTACTTC. Protein: CASSDGDTPYEQYF.

This clonotype was detected only a few times. This chain connects TRBV19 to TRBJ2-5; 13 positions match TRBD2. Trimming took 9 bases from V and 5 from J; bases not matched to a gene: 6. In germline, CDR1 is LNHDA, CDR2 SQIVND (reference sequence). The CDR3 covers 14 residues. The CDR3 nucleotides read TGTGCCAGCTCCACGACTAGCGGGAGGGAGACCCAGTACTTC. Its translation: CASSTTSGRETQYF. The whole variable domain, filled in from reference TRBV19 and TRBJ2-5, reads DGGITQSPKYLFRKEGQNVTLSCEQNLNHDAMYWYRQDPGQGLRLIYYSQIVNDFQKGDIAEGYSVSREKKESFPLTVTSAQKNPTAFYLCASSTTSGRETQYFGPGTRLLVL.

The chain employs TRBV12-3 or TRBV12-4 and TRBJ1-1; D remains unclear. V was shortened by 3 bases and J by 3 bases, with 5 bases between the two germline ends. This CDR3 has 12 residues. The CDR3 DNA follows: TGTGCCAGCAGTTTGATGGACACTGAAGCTTTCTTT. This sequence encodes CASSLMDTEAFF.

For the CDR3, the DNA is TGTGCCAGCAGTTACTCAAATAGTTATGGCTACACCTTC. Translation: CASSYSNSYGYTF. The gene calls are TRBV6-5 and TRBJ1-2; unclear D gene. Germline assignment: CDR1 MNHEY and CDR2 SVGAGI. Trimming removed 0 bases from V and 5 bases from J, with 7 bases in between. This CDR3 is 13 amino acids long.

The genes are TRBV12-3 or TRBV12-4 and TRBJ2-5; 16 nucleotides line up with TRBD2. The trim removed 5 bases at V and 5 bases at J, leaving 5 bases unmatched. The CDR3 spans 16 residues. This chain's CDR3 is CASSVGLAGGVETQYF. CDR3 nucleotide sequence: TGTGCCAGCAGTGTGGGACTAGCGGGGGGGGTGGAGACCCAGTACTTC.

This clonotype was observed a few times. This chain links TRBV20-1 with TRBJ2-7; 9 bases map to TRBD2. The CDR3 is 14 residues long. V lost 6 bases to trimming and J lost 3 bases; unmatched junction nucleotides: 9. CDR1 is DFQATT and CDR2 is SNEGSKA in the germline V gene (reference sequence). For the CDR3, the DNA is TGCAGTGCAGTGTTCCTAGCGGGGTACTACGAGCAGTACTTC. Translated, it gives CSAVFLAGYYEQYF.

In its sample, this clonotype was seen a few times. The V call is TRBV7-9, the J call TRBJ2-7; 8 bases match TRBD2. Germline CDR1 is SEHNR and CDR2 is FQNEAQ (reference sequence). The V gene end was trimmed by 1 base and the J gene end by 3 bases; junction bases not matched to a gene: 8. The CDR3 sequence is 16 residues long. CDR3 bases: TGTGCCAGCAGCTTAGATGGGCGGGGGGACCTCTACGAGCAGTACTTC. This gives the protein CASSLDGRGDLYEQYF.